This T cell receptor (beta chain) was captured by sequencing in a study of cytomegalovirus exposure and HLA in healthy donors. As for the study in general: An earlier analysis found around 100 million unique TCR beta sequences from around 180 million T cells.

This CDR3 has 13 amino acids. Germline V gene data show CDR1 as LNHDA and CDR2 as SQIVND (reference sequence). The germline V and J ends were trimmed by 9 bases and 3 bases, with 15 bases remaining between them. It was healthy bone marrow donors who served as donors. 60 Vbeta and 13 Jbeta primers were used in PCR. Clones were read by immunoSEQ multiplex PCR, and TCRdb kept only the in-frame ones, dropping some. The repertoire includes fewer than 75,000 clones, 65% to 85% of them detected once, and around 12% sits in the top ten. The V and J genes are TRBV19 and TRBJ2-7; D ambiguous. The receptor's source is a man between 65 and 85 years old in good health and CMV-seronegative. Input material: PBMCs. CDR3 sequence: CARSNFQVYEQYF. The CDR3 DNA reads TGTGCCAGGTCAAACTTCCAGGTCTACGAGCAGTACTTC.